The next 27 T cell receptor beta chains were all read from a single sample in a study of human T cells and chemical hapten exposure. Time point given: healthy volunteer bleed at 6 weeks. Unfractionated whole blood yielded total RNA. TCRdb ran MiXCR on the RACE reads and lists one entry per CDR3 protein. The sample includes some 77,000 distinct CDR3 sequences, roughly 7.9% seen only once; the top ten take less than 2%. Material for sequencing was whole blood. The receptors shown here come from a female donor in good health. Some clones in this sample may be carry-over from other donors' samples.

The rearrangement links TRBV5-4 to TRBJ2-2; no reliable D call. The ends were cut back, 1 base at V and 11 bases at J, with 18 bases in the middle. In germline, CDR1 is SGHNT, CDR2 YYREEE (reference sequence). This CDR3 has 15 amino acids. The CDR3 reads CASSLPSNTARELFF. The CDR3 DNA sequence: TGTGCCAGCAGCTTGCCGTCTAACACCGCTCGTGAGCTGTTTTTT.

This clonotype occurred many times. The rearrangement links TRBV18 to TRBJ1-1; 7 bases map to TRBD1. Germline V lookup: CDR1 KGHSH, CDR2 LQKENI. The V gene end was trimmed by 6 bases and the J gene end by 0 bases; junction bases not matched to a gene: 10. The CDR3 covers 16 residues. The CDR3 sequence: CASSLRQGAMNTEAFF. DNA of the CDR3: TGTGCCAGCTCGCTTAGACAGGGCGCGATGAACACTGAAGCTTTCTTT.

This clonotype occurred many times. J is TRBJ2-4 and V is TRBV5-5; 7 positions match TRBD1. The CDR3 has 16 amino acids. V gave up 4 bases and J gave up 3 bases; unmatched junction bases: 10. From germline, CDR1 is SGHKS and CDR2 YYEKEE (reference sequence). The CDR3 reads CASSQRLTGDKNIQYF. In DNA form, the CDR3 reads TGTGCCAGCAGCCAACGCCTAACAGGGGACAAAAACATTCAGTACTTC. The whole variable domain, filled in from reference TRBV5-5 and TRBJ2-4, reads DAGVTQSPTHLIKTRGQQVTLRCSPISGHKSVSWYQQVLGQGPQFIFQYYEKEERGRGNFPDRFSARQFPNYSSELNVNALLLGDSALYLCASSQRLTGDKNIQYFGAGTRLSVL.

Many counts were recorded for this clonotype. This chain's CDR3 is CASSAAERHLNEKLFF. The CDR3 DNA follows: TGTGCCAGCAGTGCGGCGGAACGACACCTTAATGAAAAACTGTTTTTT. This chain joins TRBV2 and TRBJ1-4; no definite D call. The germline CDR1 and CDR2 sequences are SNHLY and FYNNEI. Between the trimmed V and J ends, which lost 4 bases and 4 bases, there was a span of 16 bases. This CDR3 contains 16 residues. The variable domain in full, with the rest retrieved from reference TRBV2 and TRBJ1-4, is EPEVTQTPSHQVTQMGQEVILRCVPISNHLYFYWYRQILGQKVEFLVSFYNNEISEKSEIFDDQFSVERPDGSNFTLKIRSTKLEDSAMYFCASSAAERHLNEKLFFGSGTQLSVL.

This clonotype has at least ten counts. The CDR3 spells CASSILAGGSTDTQYF. As DNA, the CDR3 is TGTGCCAGTAGTATACTAGCGGGGGGTAGCACAGATACGCAGTATTTT. The chain combines TRBV19 with TRBJ2-3; 11 bases are shared with TRBD2. Germline V CDR1 and CDR2: LNHDA, SQIVND (reference sequence). With V trimmed by 2 bases and J by 0 bases, 1 base remained unmatched. The CDR3 sequence is 16 residues long.

Many counts were recorded for this clonotype. CDR3 sequence: CASFRGVAEAFF. The DNA for the CDR3 is TGTGCCAGCTTTAGGGGGGTGGCTGAAGCTTTCTTT. This rearrangement joins TRBV6-5 to TRBJ1-1, with a possible D match to TRBD1 (6 bases). The CDR3 contains 12 residues. Trimming shortened V by 8 bases and J by 6 bases, and 13 bases separated the two germline ends. Germline V lookup: CDR1 MNHEY, CDR2 SVGAGI.

This clonotype was recorded a few times. The chain combines TRBV9 with TRBJ2-3, with D perhaps matching TRBD2 (6 bases). This CDR3 has 15 residues. Germline V gene lookup returns CDR1 SGDLS and CDR2 YYNGEE. V dropped 0 bases and J dropped 2 bases, with 10 bases sitting between them. CDR3 bases: TGTGCCAGCAGCGTAGTTGGGACTTTCACAGATACGCAGTATTTT. Translation gives CASSVVGTFTDTQYF.

The rearrangement joins TRBV29-1 to TRBJ2-7; the D call may be TRBD1 or TRBD2 (5 bases each). The CDR3 spans 16 residues. The germline V gene has CDR1 SQVTM and CDR2 ANQGSEA. V dropped 7 bases and J dropped 0 bases, with 22 bases sitting between them. The chain's CDR3 is CSGGVSPGTSSYEQYF. CDR3 nucleotide sequence: TGCAGCGGGGGTGTCTCCCCCGGGACGAGCTCCTACGAGCAGTACTTC.

The chain has TRBV3-1 and TRBJ1-1; no firm D call. Germline values: CDR1 LGHDT, CDR2 YNNKEL (reference sequence). Trimming took 3 bases from V and 1 from J, leaving 18 bases between them. The CDR3 runs 17 residues. The CDR3 here is CASSHRLGSPRNTEAFF. In nucleotides, the CDR3 is TGTGCCAGCAGCCACCGCTTGGGCAGCCCTAGGAACACTGAAGCTTTCTTT.

This sequence joins TRBV10-3 and TRBJ1-1; D is unresolved. V shed 6 bases and J shed 3 bases, with 14 bases lying between them. CDR3 length: 14 amino acids. CDR1 is ENHRY and CDR2 is SYGVKD in the germline V gene. In DNA, the CDR3 is TGTGCCATCAGCTCCCCGTCTCGGGACACTGAAGCTTTCTTT. Its translation: CAISSPSRDTEAFF.

The gene calls are TRBV5-1 and TRBJ2-3, with TRBD2 identical over 7 bases. From germline, CDR1 is SGHRS and CDR2 YFSETQ. V was clipped by 4 bases and J by 1 base; unmatched bases: 12. The CDR3 is made up of 17 amino acids. The CDR3 loop reads CASSRGAVSGGTDTQYF. The DNA of the CDR3 is TGCGCCAGCAGCCGAGGAGCGGTAAGCGGGGGCACAGATACGCAGTATTTT.

Ten or more counts support this clonotype. The V call is TRBV6-2 or TRBV6-3, the J call TRBJ2-1; TRBD1 aligns across 8 bases. This CDR3 region has 15 residues. With 4 bases clipped from V and 0 bases from J, the junction kept 2 bases outside the gene matches. The germline V gene has CDR1 MNHEY and CDR2 SVGEGT. The CDR3 loop is CASSSTGGSYNEQFF. The DNA of the CDR3 is TGTGCCAGCAGTTCAACAGGGGGCTCCTACAATGAGCAGTTCTTC.

This clonotype was picked up many times. This chain joins TRBV3-1 and TRBJ2-3, with 9 bases matching TRBD2. The CDR3 covers 13 residues. The germline CDR1 and CDR2 sequences are LGHDT and YNNKEL (reference sequence). V lost 5 bases to trimming and J lost 7 bases; unmatched junction nucleotides: 4. In DNA form, the CDR3 reads TGTGCCAGCAGCACCCTAGCGGGGAATACGCAGTATTTT. Amino acid sequence: CASSTLAGNTQYF.

This clonotype was counted many times. The rearrangement joins TRBV21-1 to TRBJ2-7; the table's D call, TRBD2, has no DNA check behind it. TRBV21-1 is a pseudogene locus. The CDR3 totals 16 residues. The CDR3 region has the DNA TGTGCCAGCAGCAAAGGACCTCTCTACGGAGGGTCCGAGCAGTACTTC. Amino acid sequence: CASSKGPLYGGSEQYF.

This clonotype has just a few counts. The chain uses TRBV5-6 and TRBJ1-4, with D uncertain. The ends were cut back, 0 bases at V and 4 bases at J, with 10 bases in the middle. Germline loops: CDR1 SGHDT, CDR2 YYEEEE. The CDR3 loop spans 15 amino acids. CDR3 bases: TGTGCCAGCAGCTTGGTAGCCCGACATAATGAAAAACTGTTTTTT. Amino acid sequence: CASSLVARHNEKLFF. The full variable domain, in which reference TRBV5-6 and TRBJ1-4 provide the parts outside the CDR3, is DAGVTQSPTHLIKTRGQQVTLRCSPKSGHDTVSWYQQALGQGPQFIFQYYEEEERQRGNFPDRFSGHQFPNYSSELNVNALLLGDSALYLCASSLVARHNEKLFFGSGTQLSVL.

The CDR3 DNA reads TGTGCCAGCAGCTTATACCCCTGGCAGGGAAGCAATAATTCACCCCTCCACTTT. Encoded protein: CASSLYPWQGSNNSPLHF. V and J are TRBV7-8 and TRBJ1-6; D is possibly TRBD1 (5 bases). The CDR3 covers 18 residues. Trimming took 2 bases from V and 5 from J, leaving 19 bases between them. Germline CDR1 SGHVS, CDR2 FQNEAQ.

In the case of this clonotype: A much larger clone lies one base from this, so it may be a read error. The chain uses TRBV20-1 and TRBJ1-3; TRBD1 might be the D (6 bases). The CDR3 is 16 amino acids. Trimming took 3 bases from V and 4 from J, leaving 19 bases between them. Per germline, CDR1 DFQATT and CDR2 SNEGSKA (reference sequence). CDR3: CSASPTGHASGNTIYF. The DNA for the CDR3 is TGCAGTGCTAGTCCGACGGGACATGCCTCAGGAAACACCATATATTTT.

This clonotype has at least ten counts. V gene TRBV2 combines with J gene TRBJ1-1; TRBD1 matches 7 bases. CDR1 and CDR2 (germline): SNHLY, FYNNEI. CDR3 size: 14 residues. The V and J ends lost 6 bases and 5 bases, in that order; junction bases with no gene match: 9. The DNA for the CDR3 is TGTGCCAGCAGCCCCGACAGGGAGGGGACTGAAGCTTTCTTT. Translated: CASSPDREGTEAFF.

The sample holds many counts of this clonotype. The chain recombines TRBV20-1 with TRBJ1-1; a weak D match, TRBD1 (6 bases). This CDR3 is 18 amino acids long. With 4 bases removed from V and 2 bases from J, the gap between germline ends came to 26 bases. Germline V gene sequence: CDR1 DFQATT, CDR2 SNEGSKA (reference sequence). In nucleotides, the CDR3 is TGCAGTGCTAAAAACATCTTCAGGGGAGGGTATGGAAACACTGAAGCTTTCTTT. Translated: CSAKNIFRGGYGNTEAFF.

This chain links TRBV11-2 with TRBJ2-3; perhaps TRBD2 as D (5 bases). V dropped 6 bases and J dropped 0 bases, with 16 bases sitting between them. Germline V gene sequence: CDR1 SGHAT, CDR2 FQNNGV. The CDR3 extends over 16 amino acids. CDR3 protein: CASRPWGASSTDTQYF. In DNA, the CDR3 is TGTGCCAGCAGGCCCTGGGGAGCGTCTAGCACAGATACGCAGTATTTT.

This clonotype was detected many times. The chain recombines TRBV5-1 with TRBJ2-3, with D maybe TRBD2 (7 bases). The germline V and J ends were trimmed by 5 bases and 4 bases, with 20 bases remaining between them. Germline V gene lookup returns CDR1 SGHRS and CDR2 YFSETQ. This CDR3 is built from 16 residues. The CDR3 loop reads CASRLPTGGSPDTQYF. In DNA form, the CDR3 reads TGCGCCAGCAGATTACCCACGGGGGGCTCCCCAGATACGCAGTATTTT.

The V gene is TRBV5-1, the J gene TRBJ1-1; TRBD1 agrees at 10 bases. J gave up 4 bases and V 3 bases, and 3 bases lay outside the gene matches. This CDR3 spans 14 amino acids. Germline V gene lookup returns CDR1 SGHRS and CDR2 YFSETQ. The CDR3 DNA is TGCGCCAGCAGCTCCGGGACAGGGGCCACTGAAGCTTTCTTT. Translating it yields CASSSGTGATEAFF.

As for this clonotype: The junction differs from germline at one of its ends, possibly a read error. This chain joins TRBV7-7 and TRBJ2-5, with 10 positions matching TRBD2. The CDR3 spans 16 residues. The germline V gene has CDR1 SSHAT and CDR2 FNYEAQ (reference sequence). The CDR3: CASSLVAGGFQETQYF. The CDR3 DNA is TGTGCTAGCAGCTTAGTAGCGGGGGGATTCCAAGAGACCCAGTACTTC.

Worth noting for this clonotype: One junction end does not reproduce the germline sequence, and a read error may be involved. The chain employs TRBV4-1 and TRBJ1-6; a possible D gene is TRBD1 (5 bases). This CDR3 is built from 18 residues. Germline V CDR1 and CDR2: MGHRA, YSYEKL. This chain's CDR3 is CVSSQVRPGLSYNSPLHF. In nucleotides, the CDR3 is TGCGTCAGCAGCCAAGTTCGCCCAGGGCTCTCCTATAATTCACCCCTCCACTTT.

This clonotype was counted ten times or more. V is TRBV3-1 and J is TRBJ2-7; D is perhaps TRBD2 (7 bases). Per germline, CDR1 LGHDT and CDR2 YNNKEL (reference sequence). CDR3 size: 15 residues. Deletions cut 5 bases from V and 2 bases from J, with 16 bases between. Here the CDR3 DNA reads TGTGCCAGCAGCTCTCGGGGGGCCAACGCCTACGAGCAGTACTTC. Its protein product is CASSSRGANAYEQYF.

This clonotype showed up many times. The genes are TRBV6-5 and TRBJ2-6, with D possibly matching TRBD1 (7 bases). Trimming removed 8 bases at V and 0 bases at J, with 17 bases between. Germline lookup yields CDR1 MNHEY and CDR2 SVGAGI. The CDR3 consists of 17 residues. DNA for the CDR3: TGTGCCAGCCTTCCCAGGGGGGCAAACTCTGGGGCCAACGTCCTGACTTTC. Amino acid sequence: CASLPRGANSGANVLTF.

This clonotype has a handful of counts. The chain combines TRBV10-3 with TRBJ2-7, with a possible D match to TRBD1 (6 bases). The V gene's germline CDR1 is ENHRY and CDR2 SYGVKD. This CDR3 is 15 amino acids long. CDR3 loop: CPNPARTVRSYEQYF. DNA of the CDR3: TGTCCAAACCCCGCCAGGACAGTGCGATCCTACGAGCAGTACTTC.